Listed below are T cell receptor beta chains from one sample, sequenced in a study of T cells after posttransplantation cyclophosphamide. Some clones are missing from TCRdb's copy, which holds only in-frame ones; the method was immunoSEQ multiplex PCR. The data hold some 61,000 clones, with about 93% observed a single time. The sequenced material came from PBMCs. The receptors were gathered from a woman aged 25 to 39 in good health and a related stem cell transplant donor. Each CDR3 is given with its conserved first and last residue. D genes are given only for firm matches. Size tells how often a clone was seen (once, few, many) or the class of an expanded clone, and some rows leave it out.

CDR3aa,CDR3nt,j_gene,d_gene,abundance,v_gene
CASSTGQGNSPLHF,TGTGCCAGCAGCACCGGACAGGGGAATTCACCCCTCCACTTT,TRBJ1-6,TRBD1,.,TRBV9
CASRGDRGAAYEQYF,TGTGCCAGCAGAGGGGACAGGGGCGCAGCCTACGAGCAGTACTTC,TRBJ2-7,TRBD1,.,TRBV11-2
CASSWGDREGTEAFF,TGCGCCAGCAGCTGGGGAGACAGGGAGGGCACTGAAGCTTTCTTT,TRBJ1-1,TRBD1,.,TRBV5-1
CASSYLQGGEQYF,TGTGCCAGCAGTTACTTACAGGGAGGCGAGCAGTACTTC,TRBJ2-7,.,.,TRBV6-5
CASSTNRENIQYF,TGTGCCAGCAGCACCAACCGGGAAAACATTCAGTACTTC,TRBJ2-4,.,.,TRBV4-2
CASSSSVQGRTEAFF,TGTGCCAGCAGCTCCTCTGTGCAAGGCCGAACTGAAGCTTTCTTT,TRBJ1-1,.,.,TRBV7-2
CASSHDRANSPLHF,TGTGCCAGCAGTCATGACAGGGCAAATTCACCCCTCCACTTT,TRBJ1-6,TRBD1,.,TRBV2
CASSVEVTASSYNEQFF,TGTGCCAGCAGCGTAGAGGTCACAGCGAGCTCCTACAATGAGCAGTTCTTC,TRBJ2-1,.,.,TRBV9
CASVLGFTEAFF,TGTGCCAGCGTCTTGGGGTTCACTGAAGCTTTCTTT,TRBJ1-1,.,.,TRBV6-6
CASSPTPPGSGVTIYF,TGCGCCAGCAGCCCGACTCCCCCAGGGTCGGGCGTCACCATATATTTT,TRBJ1-3,.,.,TRBV4-3
CASSPRTGGYGEQFF,TGTGCCAGCAGCCCGCGGACAGGAGGCTACGGTGAGCAGTTCTTC,TRBJ2-1,TRBD1,.,TRBV9
CASTYPPQETQYF,TGTGCCAGCACCTACCCGCCCCAAGAGACCCAGTACTTC,TRBJ2-5,.,.,TRBV6-6
CASKRTGVNPEAFF,TGTGCCAGCAAGCGGACAGGGGTAAACCCCGAAGCTTTCTTT,TRBJ1-1,TRBD1,.,TRBV28
CASSIMFGYTF,TGTGCCAGTAGTATCATGTTTGGCTACACCTTC,TRBJ1-2,.,.,TRBV19
CASSVGDSYNSPLHF,TGTGCCAGCAGCGTCGGGGACTCCTATAATTCACCCCTCCACTTT,TRBJ1-6,.,.,TRBV7-2
CASSPRDSGRGAFF,TGTGCCAGCAGCCCCCGGGACAGCGGTAGGGGGGCTTTCTTT,TRBJ1-1,TRBD1,.,TRBV11-2
CASSVTLPGDSLYGYTF,TGTGCCAGCAGCGTCACCTTGCCAGGGGACTCCCTCTATGGCTACACCTTC,TRBJ1-2,.,.,TRBV21-1
CASSFGGAKPQHF,TGTGCCAGTAGTTTCGGGGGCGCGAAGCCCCAGCATTTT,TRBJ1-5,.,.,TRBV19
CASSQELFGTEAFF,TGCGCCAGCAGCCAAGAACTTTTTGGCACTGAAGCTTTCTTT,TRBJ1-1,.,once,TRBV4-1
CASSVDRHQYYGYTF,TGTGCCAGCAGCGTAGACAGGCACCAATACTATGGCTACACCTTC,TRBJ1-2,.,.,TRBV9
CASEGQNSYEQYF,TGTGCCAGTGAGGGACAGAACTCCTACGAGCAGTACTTC,TRBJ2-7,TRBD1,.,TRBV28
CATSREAGIHGYTF,TGTGCCACCAGCAGAGAGGCAGGGATCCATGGCTACACCTTC,TRBJ1-2,.,.,TRBV15
CASSQSPVAGGYF,TGCGCCAGCAGCCAATCCCCCGTAGCGGGGGGATACTTC,TRBJ2-7,TRBD2,.,TRBV4-1
CATSSRTSGGPKRDEQFF,TGTGCCACCAGCAGCCGAACTAGCGGGGGACCCAAGAGAGATGAGCAGTTCTTC,TRBJ2-1,TRBD2,.,TRBV15
CASSLRPGGTGNIQYF,TGTGCCAGCAGCTTAAGGCCAGGTGGGACAGGGAACATTCAGTACTTC,TRBJ2-4,TRBD1,.,TRBV7-2
CASSPIAGAHPYEQYF,TGTGCCAGCAGCCCGATAGCGGGGGCGCACCCCTACGAGCAGTACTTC,TRBJ2-7,TRBD2,many,TRBV4-2
CASSVDRGRTEAFF,TGTGCCAGCAGTGTTGACAGGGGGCGAACTGAAGCTTTCTTT,TRBJ1-1,TRBD1,.,TRBV6-1
CSVGHSNTGELFF,TGCAGCGTTGGGCATTCGAACACCGGGGAGCTGTTTTTT,TRBJ2-2,.,.,TRBV29-1
CASSDYLSRSYNEQFF,TGTGCCAGCAGTGACTACTTGTCCCGCTCCTACAATGAGCAGTTCTTC,TRBJ2-1,.,medium-sized,TRBV6-4
CASSLAADLLNSPLHF,TGCGCCAGCAGCTTGGCCGCGGATTTACTTAATTCACCCCTCCACTTT,TRBJ1-6,.,.,TRBV5-1
CASSTMGPAETQYF,TGTGCCAGCAGCACCATGGGGCCTGCAGAGACCCAGTACTTC,TRBJ2-5,.,.,TRBV6-5
CASSFRTGAAEAFF,TGTGCCAGCAGCTTCAGGACAGGGGCCGCTGAAGCTTTCTTT,TRBJ1-1,TRBD1,.,TRBV5-4
CASRQMGARNEKLFF,TGTGCCAGCAGGCAAATGGGGGCCAGGAATGAAAAACTGTTTTTT,TRBJ1-4,.,.,TRBV5-4
CASSQASFADTQYF,TGTGCCAGCAGCCAAGCGTCCTTCGCAGATACGCAGTATTTT,TRBJ2-3,.,.,TRBV4-2
CASSQNPRTGGGKLFF,TGCGCCAGCAGTCAGAACCCGAGGACAGGGGGCGGAAAACTGTTTTTT,TRBJ1-4,TRBD1,.,TRBV5-1